The T cell receptor beta chain under discussion was sequenced for a study of T cells after posttransplantation cyclophosphamide. The study, taken as a whole, reports: TRB clonality was highly associated with recipient CMV seropositivity and reactivation.

This related bone marrow graft donor gave peripheral blood on the day of marrow donation. The repertoire was sequenced with immunoSEQ multiplex PCR; TCRdb's copy has only in-frame clones and lacks some. The sample holds approximately 34,000 clones, and no clone turns up only once. Looked up from germline, CDR1 is MGHDK and CDR2 is SYGVNS. Trimming left V 3 bases short and J 2 bases short, with 7 bases between. The CDR3 length is 13 residues. Ten or more counts support this clone. The antigen is undetermined. This TCR came from a woman between 50 and 59 years old in good health and a related stem cell transplant donor. Sequenced material: PBMCs. The chain uses TRBV25-1 and TRBJ1-1; D gene unclear. This CDR3 reads CASSDHGNTEAFF. In DNA, the CDR3 is TGTGCCAGCAGTGATCATGGCAACACTGAAGCTTTCTTT.